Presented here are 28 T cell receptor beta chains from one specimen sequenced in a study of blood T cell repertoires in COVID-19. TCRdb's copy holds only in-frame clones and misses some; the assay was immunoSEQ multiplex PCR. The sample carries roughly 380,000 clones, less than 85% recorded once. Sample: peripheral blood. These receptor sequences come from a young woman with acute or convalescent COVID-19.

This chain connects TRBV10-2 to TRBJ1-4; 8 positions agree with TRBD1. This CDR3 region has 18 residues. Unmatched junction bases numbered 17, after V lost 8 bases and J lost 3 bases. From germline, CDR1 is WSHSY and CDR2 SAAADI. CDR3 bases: TGCGCCAGCGGGATTTCCGGGACAGGCTTTTCCGCTAATGAAAAACTGTTTTTT. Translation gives CASGISGTGFSANEKLFF.

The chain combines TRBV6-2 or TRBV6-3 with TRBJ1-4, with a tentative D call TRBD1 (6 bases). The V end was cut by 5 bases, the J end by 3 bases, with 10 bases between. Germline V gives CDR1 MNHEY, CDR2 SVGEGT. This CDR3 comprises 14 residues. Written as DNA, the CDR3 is TGTGCCAGCAGTCACTGGGGGCCTAATGAAAAACTGTTTTTT. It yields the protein CASSHWGPNEKLFF.

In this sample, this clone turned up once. The CDR3 nucleotides are TGTGCCAGCAGCCCGGCGTTGGATCTTCTGTGGGGCCACACCTTC. Translation gives CASSPALDLLWGHTF. This chain links TRBV11-2 with TRBJ1-2, with D perhaps TRBD1 (5 bases). Looked up from germline, CDR1 is SGHAT and CDR2 is FQNNGV. There are 15 residues in the CDR3. V dropped 5 bases and J dropped 12 bases, with 25 bases sitting between them.

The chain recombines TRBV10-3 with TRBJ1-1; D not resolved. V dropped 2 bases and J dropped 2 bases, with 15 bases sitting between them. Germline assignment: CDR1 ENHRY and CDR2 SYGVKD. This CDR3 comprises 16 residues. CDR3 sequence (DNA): TGTGCCATCAGTGAGCCACTTGGCAGGCTAAACACTGAAGCTTTCTTT. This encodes CAISEPLGRLNTEAFF.

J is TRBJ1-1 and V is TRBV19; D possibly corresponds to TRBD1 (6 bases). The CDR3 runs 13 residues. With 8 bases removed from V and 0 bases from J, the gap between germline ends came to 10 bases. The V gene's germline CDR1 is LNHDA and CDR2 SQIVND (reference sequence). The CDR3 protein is CASVGQMNTEAFF. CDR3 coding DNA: TGTGCCAGTGTCGGACAGATGAACACTGAAGCTTTCTTT.

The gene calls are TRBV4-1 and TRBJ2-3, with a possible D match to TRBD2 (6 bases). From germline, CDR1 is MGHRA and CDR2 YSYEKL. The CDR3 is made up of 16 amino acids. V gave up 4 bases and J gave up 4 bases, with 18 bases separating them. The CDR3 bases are TGCGCCAGCAGCCCGCGGGGTGTAGGTGGGGCAGATACGCAGTATTTT. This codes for CASSPRGVGGADTQYF.

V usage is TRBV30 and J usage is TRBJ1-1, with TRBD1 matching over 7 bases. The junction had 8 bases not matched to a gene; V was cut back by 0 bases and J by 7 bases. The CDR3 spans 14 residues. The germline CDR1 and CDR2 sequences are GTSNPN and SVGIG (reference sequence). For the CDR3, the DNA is TGTGCCTGGAGTGTAGGGATAGGGGGCGGTGAAGCTTTCTTT. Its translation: CAWSVGIGGGEAFF.

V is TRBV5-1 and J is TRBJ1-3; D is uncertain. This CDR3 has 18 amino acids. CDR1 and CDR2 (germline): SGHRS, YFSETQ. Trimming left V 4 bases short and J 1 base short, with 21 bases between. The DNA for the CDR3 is TGCGCCAGCAGCACAGTATCCCCGGGATACTCATCTGGAAACACCATATATTTT. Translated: CASSTVSPGYSSGNTIYF.

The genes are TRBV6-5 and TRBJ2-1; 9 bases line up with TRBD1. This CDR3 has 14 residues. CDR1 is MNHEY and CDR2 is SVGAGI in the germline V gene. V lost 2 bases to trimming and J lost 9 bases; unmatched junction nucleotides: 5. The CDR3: CASSYGTGPIEQFF. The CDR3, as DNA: TGTGCCAGCAGTTACGGGACAGGGCCCATTGAGCAGTTCTTC.

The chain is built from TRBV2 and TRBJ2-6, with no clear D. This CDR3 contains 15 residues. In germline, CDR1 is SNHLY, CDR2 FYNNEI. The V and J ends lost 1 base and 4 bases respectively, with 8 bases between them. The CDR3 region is CASSEGAAGANVLTF. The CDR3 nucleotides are TGTGCCAGCAGTGAAGGGGCAGCCGGGGCCAACGTCCTGACTTTC.

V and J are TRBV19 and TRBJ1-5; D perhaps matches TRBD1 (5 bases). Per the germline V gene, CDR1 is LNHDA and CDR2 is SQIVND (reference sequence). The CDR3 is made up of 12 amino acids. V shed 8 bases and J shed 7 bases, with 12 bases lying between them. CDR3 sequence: CASQGLSQPQHF. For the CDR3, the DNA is TGTGCCAGTCAGGGATTGAGCCAGCCCCAGCATTTT.

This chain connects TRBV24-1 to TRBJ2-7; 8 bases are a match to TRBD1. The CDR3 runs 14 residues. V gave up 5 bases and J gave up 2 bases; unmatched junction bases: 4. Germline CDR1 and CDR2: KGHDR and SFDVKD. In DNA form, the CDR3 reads TGTGCCACCAGTGGGGCAGGGGGCCCCTACGAGCAGTACTTC. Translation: CATSGAGGPYEQYF.

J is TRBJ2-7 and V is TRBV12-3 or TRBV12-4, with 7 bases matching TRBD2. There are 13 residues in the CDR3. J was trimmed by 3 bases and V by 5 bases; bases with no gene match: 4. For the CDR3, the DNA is TGTGCCAGCAGTCCCTCGGGGGGCTACGAGCAGTACTTC. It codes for CASSPSGGYEQYF.

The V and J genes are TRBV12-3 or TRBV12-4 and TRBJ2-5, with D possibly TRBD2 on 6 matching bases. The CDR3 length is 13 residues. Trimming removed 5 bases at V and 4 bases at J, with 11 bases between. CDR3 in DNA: TGTGCCAGCAGTCCGGACTATCTAGAGACCCAGTACTTC. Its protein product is CASSPDYLETQYF.

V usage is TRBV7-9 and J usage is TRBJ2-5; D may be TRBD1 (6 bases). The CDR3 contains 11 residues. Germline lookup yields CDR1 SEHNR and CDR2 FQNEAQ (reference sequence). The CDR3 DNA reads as TGTCATGTAGGACAGCAAGAGACCCAGTACTTC. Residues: CHVGQQETQYF. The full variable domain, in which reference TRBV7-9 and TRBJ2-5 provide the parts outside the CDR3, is DTGVSQNPRHKITKRGQNVTFRCDPISEHNRLYWYRQTLGQGPEFLTYFQNEAQLEKSRLLSDRFSAERPKGSFSTLEIQRTEQGDSAMYLCHVGQQETQYFGPGTRLLVL.

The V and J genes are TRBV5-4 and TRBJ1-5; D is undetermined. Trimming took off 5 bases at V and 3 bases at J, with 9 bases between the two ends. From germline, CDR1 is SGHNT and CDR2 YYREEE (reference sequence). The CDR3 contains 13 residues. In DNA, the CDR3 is TGTGCCAGCAGTCCCGGGTCCAATCAGCCCCAGCATTTT. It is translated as CASSPGSNQPQHF.

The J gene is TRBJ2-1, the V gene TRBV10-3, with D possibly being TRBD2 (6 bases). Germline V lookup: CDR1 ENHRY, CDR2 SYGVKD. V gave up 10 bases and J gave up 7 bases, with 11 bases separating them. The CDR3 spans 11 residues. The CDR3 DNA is TGTGCCACGGAGGGGTTGAATGAGCAGTTCTTC. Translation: CATEGLNEQFF.

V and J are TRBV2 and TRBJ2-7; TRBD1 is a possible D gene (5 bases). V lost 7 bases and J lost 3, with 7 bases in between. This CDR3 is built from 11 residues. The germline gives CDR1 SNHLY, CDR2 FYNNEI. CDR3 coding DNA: TGTGCCAGCAACAGGCTCTACGAGCAGTACTTC. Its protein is CASNRLYEQYF.

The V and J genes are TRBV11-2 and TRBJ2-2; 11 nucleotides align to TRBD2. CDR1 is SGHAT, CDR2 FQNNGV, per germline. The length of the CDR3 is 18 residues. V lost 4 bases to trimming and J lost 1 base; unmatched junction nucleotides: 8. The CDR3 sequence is CASSYQLAGGLNTGELFF. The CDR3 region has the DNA TGTGCCAGCAGCTACCAATTAGCGGGAGGGCTGAACACCGGGGAGCTGTTTTTT.

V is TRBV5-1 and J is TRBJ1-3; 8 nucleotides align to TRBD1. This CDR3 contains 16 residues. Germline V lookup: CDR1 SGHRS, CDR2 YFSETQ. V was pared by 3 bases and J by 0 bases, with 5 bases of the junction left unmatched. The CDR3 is CASSWGQAVSGNTIYF. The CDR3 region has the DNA TGCGCCAGCAGCTGGGGACAGGCGGTCTCTGGAAACACCATATATTTT.

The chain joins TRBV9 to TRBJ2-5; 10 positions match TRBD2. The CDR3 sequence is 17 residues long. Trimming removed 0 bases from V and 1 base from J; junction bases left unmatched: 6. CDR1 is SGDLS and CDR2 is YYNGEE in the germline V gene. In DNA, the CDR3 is TGTGCCAGCAGCGTAGGGGCTAGCGGGGGATCCCAAGAGACCCAGTACTTC. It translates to CASSVGASGGSQETQYF.

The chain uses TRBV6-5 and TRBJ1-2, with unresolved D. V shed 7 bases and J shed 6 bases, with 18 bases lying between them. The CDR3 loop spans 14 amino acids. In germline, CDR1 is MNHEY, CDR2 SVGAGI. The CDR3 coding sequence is TGTGCCAGCAAGTCCCTTGCGCAGGTTCATGGCTACACCTTC. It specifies CASKSLAQVHGYTF.

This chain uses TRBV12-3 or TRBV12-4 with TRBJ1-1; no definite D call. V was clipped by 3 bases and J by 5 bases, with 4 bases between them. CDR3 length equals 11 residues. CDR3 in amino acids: CASSFGTEAFF. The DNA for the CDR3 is TGTGCCAGCAGTTTCGGTACTGAAGCTTTCTTT.

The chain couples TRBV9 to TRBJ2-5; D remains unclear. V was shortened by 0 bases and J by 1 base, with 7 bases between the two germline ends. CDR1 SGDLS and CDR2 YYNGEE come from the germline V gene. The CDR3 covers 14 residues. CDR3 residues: CASSVGGGQETQYF. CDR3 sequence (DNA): TGTGCCAGCAGCGTAGGAGGCGGCCAAGAGACCCAGTACTTC.

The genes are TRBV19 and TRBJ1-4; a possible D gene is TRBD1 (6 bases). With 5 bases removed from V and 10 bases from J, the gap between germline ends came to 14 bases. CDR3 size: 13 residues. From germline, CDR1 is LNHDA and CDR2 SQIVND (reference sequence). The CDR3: CASSLAGVGKLFF. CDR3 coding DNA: TGTGCCAGTAGTTTGGCAGGGGTTGGAAAACTGTTTTTT.

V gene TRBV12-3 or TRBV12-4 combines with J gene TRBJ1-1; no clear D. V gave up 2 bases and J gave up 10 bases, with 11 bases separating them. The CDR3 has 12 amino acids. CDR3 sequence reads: CASSLYPRRAFF. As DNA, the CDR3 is TGTGCCAGCAGTTTATACCCCCGCAGAGCTTTCTTT.

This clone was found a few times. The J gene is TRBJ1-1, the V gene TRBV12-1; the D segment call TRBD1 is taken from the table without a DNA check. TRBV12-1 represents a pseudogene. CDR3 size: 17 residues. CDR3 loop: CASSLGRRERENTEAFF. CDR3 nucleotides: TGTGCCAGCAGTTTGGGGCGAAGGGAAAGGGAGAACACTGAAGCTTTCTTT.

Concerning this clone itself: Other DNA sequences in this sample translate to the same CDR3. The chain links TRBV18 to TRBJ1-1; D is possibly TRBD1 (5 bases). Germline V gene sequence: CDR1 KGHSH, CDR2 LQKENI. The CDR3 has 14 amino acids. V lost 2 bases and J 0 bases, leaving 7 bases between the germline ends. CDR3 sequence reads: CASSPSGLNTEAFF. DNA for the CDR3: TGTGCCAGCTCACCATCAGGGTTGAACACTGAAGCTTTCTTT.